Below, 25 T cell receptor beta chains from the same sample are listed, as sequenced in a study of cytomegalovirus exposure and HLA in healthy donors. This PCR relied on a set of 60 Vbeta primers and 13 Jbeta primers. Repertoires were generated with immunoSEQ multiplex PCR, while TCRdb's copy carries only in-frame clones and drops some. In the table there are some 150,000 clones, roughly 80% of which are singletons. Sequencing used PBMCs. These TCRs come from a middle-aged man in good health and CMV-seronegative.

The CDR3 is CASSLTSGGENEQFF. The CDR3 DNA is TGTGCCAGCAGCTTAACTAGCGGGGGGGAAAATGAGCAGTTCTTC. The rearrangement joins TRBV7-9 to TRBJ2-1, with 13 bases that match TRBD2. CDR3 size: 15 residues. Looked up from germline, CDR1 is SEHNR and CDR2 is FQNEAQ (reference sequence). The trim removed 2 bases at V and 7 bases at J, leaving 2 bases unmatched.

The chain links TRBV7-6 to TRBJ2-7, with D possibly matching TRBD1 (5 bases). Trimming stripped 4 bases from V and 4 bases from J, with 8 bases between. Germline-derived CDR1 and CDR2 are SGHVS and FNYEAQ. The CDR3 is 12 residues long. CDR3 sequence reads: CASSSREYEQYF. The CDR3 bases are TGTGCCAGCAGCTCCAGGGAATACGAGCAGTACTTC.

The chain links TRBV2 to TRBJ1-5, with 8 bases aligning to TRBD1. V shed 4 bases, J shed 4 bases, and the junction held 3 bases outside the gene matches. Germline values: CDR1 SNHLY, CDR2 FYNNEI. CDR3 length: 14 residues. Written as DNA, the CDR3 is TGTGCCAGCAGTGCAGACAGGGGAAATCAGCCCCAGCATTTT. Protein sequence: CASSADRGNQPQHF.

This chain connects TRBV11-2 to TRBJ2-1; D call uncertain. This CDR3 comprises 12 residues. V lost 2 bases to trimming and J lost 10 bases, with 9 bases between them. CDR1 and CDR2 (germline): SGHAT, FQNNGV. CDR3: CASSLSRREQFF. In DNA, the CDR3 is TGTGCCAGCAGCTTATCTAGGAGAGAGCAGTTCTTC.

This sequence joins TRBV6-4 and TRBJ1-5; maybe TRBD1 (6 bases). Germline V lookup: CDR1 MRHNA, CDR2 SNTAGT. The CDR3 has 15 residues. Between the trimmed V and J ends, which lost 4 bases and 3 bases, there was a span of 13 bases. The DNA of the CDR3 is TGTGCCAGCAGTGTTAGGGCAGGGGTCAATCAGCCCCAGCATTTT. Amino acid sequence: CASSVRAGVNQPQHF.

The chain uses TRBV6-5 and TRBJ1-2; 7 nucleotides align to TRBD1. V lost 5 bases and J lost 8; bases outside the gene matches: 11. CDR1 MNHEY and CDR2 SVGAGI come from the germline V gene. This CDR3 is 14 amino acids long. CDR3 in amino acids: CASSKNTGEMGYTF. CDR3 bases: TGTGCCAGCAGTAAAAATACAGGGGAAATGGGCTACACCTTC.

This chain links TRBV10-3 with TRBJ1-2, with D possibly matching TRBD1 (6 bases). Germline V CDR1 and CDR2: ENHRY, SYGVKD. Trimming left V 6 bases short and J 4 bases short, with 9 bases between. The CDR3 sequence is 12 residues long. The CDR3 loop is CAIRIQGYGYTF. The CDR3 bases are TGTGCCATCAGGATACAGGGCTATGGCTACACCTTC.

The V gene is TRBV7-3, the J gene TRBJ1-1; TRBD1 is a possible D gene (6 bases). Trimming cost V 5 bases and J 2 bases, with 18 bases left between them. The germline V gene encodes CDR1 SGHTA and CDR2 FQGTGA. This CDR3 is 16 amino acids long. CDR3 coding DNA: TGTGCCAGCAGCCCGTGGGACATCACCGTTAACACTGAAGCTTTCTTT. Residues: CASSPWDITVNTEAFF. Based on the CDR3 plus reference TRBV7-3 and TRBJ1-1, the full variable domain is GAGVSQTPSNKVTEKGKYVELRCDPISGHTALYWYRQSLGQGPEFLIYFQGTGAADDSGLPNDRFFAVRPEGSVSTLKIQRTERGDSAVYLCASSPWDITVNTEAFFGQGTRLTVV.

The V gene is TRBV4-3, the J gene TRBJ2-3; TRBD1 aligns across 7 bases. The CDR3 contains 16 residues. The ends lost 1 base at V and 5 bases at J; junction bases unmatched: 9. Germline V gene lookup returns CDR1 LGHNA and CDR2 YSLEER. The CDR3 DNA is TGCGCCAGCAGCCAAGGGGGAGTGGGACAGTTAGATACGCAGTATTTT. It translates to CASSQGGVGQLDTQYF.

V is TRBV7-2 and J is TRBJ2-1, with TRBD2 identical over 13 bases. Per germline, CDR1 SGHTA and CDR2 FQGNSA. The CDR3 length is 16 residues. V gave up 5 bases and J gave up 2 bases; unmatched junction bases: 3. The CDR3 DNA reads TGTGCCAGCAGCGAAGGGACTAGCGGGACCTACAATGAGCAGTTCTTC. This translates into CASSEGTSGTYNEQFF.

The chain carries TRBV4-2 and TRBJ2-1; 8 positions agree with TRBD1. The CDR3 spans 15 residues. Trimming cost V 4 bases and J 10 bases; bases outside gene matches: 12. Looked up from germline, CDR1 is LGHNA and CDR2 is YNFKEQ. CDR3 coding DNA: TGTGCCAGCAGCCCTTCACCGACAGGGGTTGACGAGCAGTTCTTC. Translated, it gives CASSPSPTGVDEQFF.

This clone is a singleton in its sample. This chain links TRBV7-2 with TRBJ2-7; TRBD2 agrees at 12 bases. V shed 3 bases, J shed 2 bases, and the junction held 2 bases outside the gene matches. Looked up from germline, CDR1 is SGHTA and CDR2 is FQGNSA. This CDR3 has 15 residues. The CDR3 region has the DNA TGTGCCAGCAGCTTCCTAGCGGGGGGGCCCTACGAGCAGTACTTC. It encodes CASSFLAGGPYEQYF.

V and J are TRBV18 and TRBJ2-7, with a tentative D call TRBD1 (6 bases). Between the trimmed V and J ends, which lost 6 bases and 5 bases, there was a span of 17 bases. Germline V gives CDR1 KGHSH, CDR2 LQKENI. The CDR3 loop spans 14 amino acids. The CDR3 reads CASSPRTPGDEQYF. The CDR3 coding sequence is TGTGCCAGCTCTCCGAGGACACCAGGGGACGAGCAGTACTTC.

This chain uses TRBV10-2 with TRBJ1-3; D gene uncertain. CDR3 length equals 17 residues. Trimming took off 5 bases at V and 0 bases at J, with 17 bases between the two ends. Germline CDR1 WSHSY, CDR2 SAAADI. Here the CDR3 DNA reads TGCGCCAGCAGTTACTACACGACGGGGATCTCTGGAAACACCATATATTTT. It specifies CASSYYTTGISGNTIYF.

This rearrangement joins TRBV27 to TRBJ2-3; maybe TRBD2 (6 bases). Looked up from germline, CDR1 is MNHEY and CDR2 is SMNVEV (reference sequence). Trimming took 1 base from V and 0 from J, leaving 11 bases between them. The CDR3 extends over 16 amino acids. The CDR3 bases are TGTGCCAGCAGTTTATGGGCGGGGCTAAGCACAGATACGCAGTATTTT. Protein product: CASSLWAGLSTDTQYF.

Only a few counts were recorded for this clone. The chain has TRBV30 and TRBJ1-5; no firm D call. Germline CDR1 is GTSNPN and CDR2 is SVGIG (reference sequence). This CDR3 comprises 13 residues. Trimming cost V 1 base and J 8 bases, with 12 bases left between them. The DNA of the CDR3 is TGTGCCTGGAGTGCATTAGACTCCGAGCCCCAGCATTTT. Amino acid sequence: CAWSALDSEPQHF.

The rearrangement joins TRBV28 to TRBJ1-2, with 8 bases identical to TRBD1. CDR3 length equals 13 residues. With V trimmed by 11 bases and J by 8 bases, 13 bases remained unmatched. CDR1 MDHEN and CDR2 SYDVKM come from the germline V gene. CDR3 in amino acids: CACTLQGVGGYTF. CDR3 DNA: TGTGCCTGTACGTTACAGGGGGTCGGGGGCTACACCTTC.

This clone showed up just once. The CDR3 is CASSVTPRGTGDPKRSYEQYF. In DNA form, the CDR3 reads TGTGCCAGCAGCGTCACCCCAAGGGGGACAGGCGATCCAAAAAGGTCCTACGAGCAGTACTTC. The chain couples TRBV9 to TRBJ2-7; 8 positions agree with TRBD1. This CDR3 is built from 21 residues. V lost 2 bases, J lost 1 base, and 23 bases stayed unmatched. Germline CDR1 SGDLS, CDR2 YYNGEE.

The chain joins TRBV7-9 to TRBJ1-3; D uncertain. The ends were cut back, 1 base at V and 3 bases at J, with 7 bases in the middle. Germline-derived CDR1 and CDR2 are SEHNR and FQNEAQ (reference sequence). The CDR3 loop spans 14 amino acids. CDR3 loop: CASSLDRSGNTIYF. The CDR3 nucleotides read TGTGCCAGCAGCTTAGACAGAAGTGGAAACACCATATATTTT. Using reference TRBV7-9 and TRBJ1-3 for the parts outside the CDR3, the full variable domain is DTGVSQNPRHKITKRGQNVTFRCDPISEHNRLYWYRQTLGQGPEFLTYFQNEAQLEKSRLLSDRFSAERPKGSFSTLEIQRTEQGDSAMYLCASSLDRSGNTIYFGEGSWLTVV.

A word on this clone: The conserved phenylalanine or tryptophan normally closing the CDR3 is absent here, so this likely arose from a read error. V and J are TRBV2 and TRBJ1-2, with 7 bases that match TRBD1. V trimming: 4 bases; J trimming: 2 bases; junction bases outside the gene matches: 4. Germline V gene data show CDR1 as SNHLY and CDR2 as FYNNEI. This CDR3 contains 14 residues. CDR3 sequence (DNA): TGTGCCAGCAGTGCGTCACAGGGGAACTATGGCTACACCCTC. Its translation: CASSASQGNYGYTL.

The rearrangement joins TRBV10-3 to TRBJ2-7; D is unresolved. CDR3 length: 14 residues. V lost 2 bases and J lost 1, with 9 bases in between. The germline gives CDR1 ENHRY, CDR2 SYGVKD. CDR3 sequence: CAISEALSSYEQYF. The CDR3 bases are TGTGCCATCAGTGAGGCACTCTCATCCTACGAGCAGTACTTC.

This chain uses TRBV29-1 with TRBJ2-2, with D possibly matching TRBD1 (6 bases). Trimming left V 1 base short and J 4 bases short, with 13 bases between. The CDR3 totals 15 residues. The V gene's germline CDR1 is SQVTM and CDR2 ANQGSEA. The CDR3 protein is CSVEAPGAGTGELFF. For the CDR3, the DNA is TGCAGCGTTGAAGCTCCAGGGGCTGGCACCGGGGAGCTGTTTTTT.

The CDR3 loop reads CAISERAGLGTEAFF. The CDR3 nucleotides are TGTGCCATCAGTGAGCGGGCAGGGCTTGGGACTGAAGCTTTCTTT. The chain carries TRBV10-3 and TRBJ1-1, with TRBD1 as a possible D gene (5 bases). The germline V and J ends were trimmed by 2 bases and 5 bases, with 15 bases remaining between them. The CDR3 length is 15 residues. CDR1 and CDR2 (germline): ENHRY, SYGVKD.

The chain has TRBV29-1 and TRBJ1-5, with TRBD1 matching 7 bases. After removal of 7 bases from V and 3 bases from J, the junction contained 3 bases not matched to a gene. Germline V lookup: CDR1 SQVTM, CDR2 ANQGSEA. This CDR3 spans 12 amino acids. This chain's CDR3 is CSATGPNQPQHF. The CDR3 bases are TGCAGCGCGACAGGGCCCAATCAGCCCCAGCATTTT.

This clone was seen a few times. The chain employs TRBV18 and TRBJ1-5; 12 positions agree with TRBD1. CDR1 and CDR2 from the germline V gene are KGHSH and LQKENI. The trim removed 8 bases at V and 6 bases at J, leaving 11 bases unmatched. This CDR3 region has 16 residues. The CDR3 DNA is TGTGCCAGCCTCCCGGGGGACAGGGGGCTCGGTCAGCCCCAGCATTTT. The encoded protein is CASLPGDRGLGQPQHF.